These 4 T cell receptor beta chains share one sample of origin, sequenced in a study of T cell clonality in common variable immunodeficiency. General study findings and limits: Fewer deletions and N-nucleotide insertions were reportedly seen in common variable immunodeficiency TCR beta sequences.

TCRdb's copy holds only in-frame clones and misses some; the assay was immunoSEQ multiplex PCR. The sample was found to contain about 26,000 clones, and every one recurs. Antigen specificity for these receptors is unknown. Material for sequencing was peripheral blood mononuclear cells. The receptors originated from a human donor with common variable immunodeficiency.

This clone was counted ten times or more. The CDR3 goes on 3 residues after the read ends, and that part is filled in from the germline J gene. The genes are TRBV7-2 and TRBJ2-3; D is unresolved. Trimming removed 3 bases at V and 3 bases at J, with 7 bases between. The CDR3 totals 13 residues. Germline loops: CDR1 SGHTA, CDR2 FQGNSA. The CDR3 bases that were read are TGTGCCAGCAGCTTCCAGACAACAGATACG. This codes for CASSFQTTDT. The whole CDR3 region reads CASSFQTTDTQYF.

In the case of this clone: The read ends 3 residues early relative to the CDR3; the germline J gene fills the gap. The chain has TRBV6-2 or TRBV6-3 and TRBJ2-5, with D possibly matching TRBD1 (6 bases). This CDR3 has 15 residues. CDR1 and CDR2 from the germline V gene are MNHEY and SVGEGT. V lost 1 base and J 2 bases, leaving 11 bases between the germline ends. The CDR3 spells CASSYWAGAQETQYF. The sequenced part of the CDR3 DNA is TGTGCCAGCAGTTACTGGGCAGGGGCACAAGAGACC.

By sample fraction, this clone is medium-sized (0.01 to 0.1%). The DNA ends 3 residues before the CDR3 does, and the rest of the CDR3 is filled in from the germline J gene. The V and J genes are TRBV19 and TRBJ2-7; the match to TRBD1 covers 8 bases. Germline CDR1 is LNHDA and CDR2 is SQIVND (reference sequence). The CDR3 contains 15 residues. V lost 4 bases to trimming and J lost 4 bases; unmatched junction nucleotides: 9. This chain's CDR3 is CASSKGQGLQYEQYF. CDR3 bases read: TGTGCCAGTAGTAAAGGACAGGGACTCCAATACGAG.

At least ten counts were recorded for this clone. The observed sequence ends 3 residues before the CDR3 terminus, with the missing tail filled in from the germline J gene. The V and J genes are TRBV20-1 and TRBJ2-3, with 9 bases that match TRBD2. Germline V gene lookup returns CDR1 DFQATT and CDR2 SNEGSKA (reference sequence). J lost 6 bases, V lost 5 bases, and 15 bases had no gene match. This CDR3 has 16 residues. Partial CDR3 DNA: TGCAGTGCTGGAGTTGGGACTAGCACTCGGTGGGATACG. Its protein is CSAGVGTSTRWDT. The full CDR3 protein reads CSAGVGTSTRWDTQYF.